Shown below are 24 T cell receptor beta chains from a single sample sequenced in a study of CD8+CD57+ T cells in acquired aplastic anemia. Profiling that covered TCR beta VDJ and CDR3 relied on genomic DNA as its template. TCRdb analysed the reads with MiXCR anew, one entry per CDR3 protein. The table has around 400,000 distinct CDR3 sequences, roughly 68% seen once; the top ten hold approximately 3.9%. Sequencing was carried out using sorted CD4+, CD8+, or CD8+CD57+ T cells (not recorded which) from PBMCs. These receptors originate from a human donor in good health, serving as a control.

The DNA for the CDR3 is TGTGCCAGTAGTATATGGGCCAGGGGTGGCGGTGGCTACACCTTC. It specifies CASSIWARGGGGYTF. V is TRBV19 and J is TRBJ1-2, with a weak D call TRBD1 (6 bases). Germline V CDR1 and CDR2: LNHDA, SQIVND (reference sequence). Between the trimmed V and J ends, which lost 2 bases and 7 bases, there was a span of 17 bases. The CDR3 covers 15 residues.

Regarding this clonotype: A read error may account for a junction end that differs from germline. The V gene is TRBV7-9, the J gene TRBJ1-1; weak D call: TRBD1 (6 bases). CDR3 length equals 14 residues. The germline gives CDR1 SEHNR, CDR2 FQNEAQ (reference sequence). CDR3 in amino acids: CASSLERGTFHEQF. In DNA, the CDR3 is TGTGCCAGCAGCTTAGAGAGGGGGACCTTTCATGAGCAGTTT.

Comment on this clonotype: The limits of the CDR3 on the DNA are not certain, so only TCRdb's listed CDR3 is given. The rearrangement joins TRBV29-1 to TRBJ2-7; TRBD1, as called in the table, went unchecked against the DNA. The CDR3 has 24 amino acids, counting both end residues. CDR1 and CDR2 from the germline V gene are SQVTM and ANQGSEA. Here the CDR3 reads CSVDDKYIYGYTFGSGTREMEQYF.

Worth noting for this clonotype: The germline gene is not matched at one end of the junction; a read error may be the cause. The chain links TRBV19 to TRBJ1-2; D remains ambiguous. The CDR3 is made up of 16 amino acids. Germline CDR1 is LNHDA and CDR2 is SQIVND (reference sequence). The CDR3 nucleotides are TGTGCCAGTAGTATACCAGGCCCTAACACTGAAGCTGTCTTTGGCTTC. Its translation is CASSIPGPNTEAVFGF.

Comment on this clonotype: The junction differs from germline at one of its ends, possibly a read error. The CDR3 sequence is CASSPDEGATEASF. The CDR3 DNA reads TGTGCCAGCAGCCCGGACGAGGGAGCAACTGAAGCTTCCTTT. The chain recombines TRBV7-6 with TRBJ1-1; D gene ambiguous. Germline lookup yields CDR1 SGHVS and CDR2 FNYEAQ. This CDR3 has 14 amino acids.

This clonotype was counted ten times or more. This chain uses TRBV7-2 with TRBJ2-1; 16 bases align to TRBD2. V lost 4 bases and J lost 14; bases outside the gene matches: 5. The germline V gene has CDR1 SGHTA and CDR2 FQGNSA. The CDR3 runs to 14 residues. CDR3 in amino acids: CASSSGLAGGPEFF. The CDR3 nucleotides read TGTGCCAGCAGCTCGGGACTAGCGGGGGGGCCTGAGTTCTTC.

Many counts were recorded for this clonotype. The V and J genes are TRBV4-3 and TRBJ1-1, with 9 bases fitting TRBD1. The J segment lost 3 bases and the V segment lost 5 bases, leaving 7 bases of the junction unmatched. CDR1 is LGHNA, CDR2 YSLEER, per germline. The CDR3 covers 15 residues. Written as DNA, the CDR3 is TGCGCCAGCAGCAAGGGACAGGGTAGGGACACTGAAGCTTTCTTT. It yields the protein CASSKGQGRDTEAFF.

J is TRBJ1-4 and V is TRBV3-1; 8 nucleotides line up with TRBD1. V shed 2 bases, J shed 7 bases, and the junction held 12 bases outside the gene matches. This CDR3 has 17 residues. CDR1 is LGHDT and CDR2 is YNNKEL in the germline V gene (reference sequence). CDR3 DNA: TGTGCCAGCAGCCAAACCGGATCAGGGGGCAGTGGTGAAAAACTGTTTTTT. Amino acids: CASSQTGSGGSGEKLFF.

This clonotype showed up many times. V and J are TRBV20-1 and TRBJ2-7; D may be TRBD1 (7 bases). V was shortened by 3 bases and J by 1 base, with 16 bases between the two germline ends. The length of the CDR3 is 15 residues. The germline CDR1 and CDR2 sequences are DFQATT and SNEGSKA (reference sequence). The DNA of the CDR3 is TGCAGTGCTAGGGGTGCAGGGGGGCATTCCTACGAGCAGTACTTC. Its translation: CSARGAGGHSYEQYF.

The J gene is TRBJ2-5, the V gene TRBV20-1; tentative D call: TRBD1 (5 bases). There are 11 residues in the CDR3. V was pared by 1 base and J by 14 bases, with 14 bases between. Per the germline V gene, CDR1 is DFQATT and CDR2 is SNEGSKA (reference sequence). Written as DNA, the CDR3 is TGCAGTGCTAGAGGGCCCAGGGCTAGTTACTTC. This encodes CSARGPRASYF.

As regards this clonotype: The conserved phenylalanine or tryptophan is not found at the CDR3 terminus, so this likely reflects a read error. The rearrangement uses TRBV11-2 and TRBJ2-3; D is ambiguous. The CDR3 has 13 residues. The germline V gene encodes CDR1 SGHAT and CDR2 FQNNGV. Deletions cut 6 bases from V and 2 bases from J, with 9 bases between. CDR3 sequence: CASSALFTDTQYS. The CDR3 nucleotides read TGTGCCAGCAGTGCCCTGTTCACAGATACGCAGTATTCT.

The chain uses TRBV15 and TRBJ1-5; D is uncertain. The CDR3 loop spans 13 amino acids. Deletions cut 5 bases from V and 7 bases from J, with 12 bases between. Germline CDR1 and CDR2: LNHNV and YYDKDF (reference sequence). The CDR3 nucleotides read TGTGCCACCAGCTGGCGTTTTGGGCAGCCCCAGCATTTT. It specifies CATSWRFGQPQHF. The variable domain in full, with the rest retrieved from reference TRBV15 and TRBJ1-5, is DAMVIQNPRYQVTQFGKPVTLSCSQTLNHNVMYWYQQKSSQAPKLLFHYYDKDFNNEADTPDNFQSRRPNTSFCFLDIRSPGLGDTAMYLCATSWRFGQPQHFGDGTRLSIL.

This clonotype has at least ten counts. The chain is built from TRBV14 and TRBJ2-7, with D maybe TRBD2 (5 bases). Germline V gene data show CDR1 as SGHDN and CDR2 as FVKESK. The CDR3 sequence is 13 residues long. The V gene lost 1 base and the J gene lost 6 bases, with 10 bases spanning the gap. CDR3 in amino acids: CASSQARGGEQYF. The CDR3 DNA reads TGTGCCAGCAGCCAAGCTCGGGGTGGCGAGCAGTACTTC.

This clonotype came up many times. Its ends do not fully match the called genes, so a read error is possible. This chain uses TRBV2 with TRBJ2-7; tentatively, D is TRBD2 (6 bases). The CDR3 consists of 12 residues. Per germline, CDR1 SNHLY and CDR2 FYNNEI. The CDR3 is CASRPFARGWAF. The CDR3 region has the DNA TGTGCCAGCAGGCCATTTGCCCGGGGGTGGGCCTTC.

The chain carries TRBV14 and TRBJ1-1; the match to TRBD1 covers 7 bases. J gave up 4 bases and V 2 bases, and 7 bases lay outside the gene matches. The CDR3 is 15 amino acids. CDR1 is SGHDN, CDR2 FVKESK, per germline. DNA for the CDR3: TGTGCCAGCAGCCAAATGTATCAGGGGGGCACTGAAGCTTTCTTT. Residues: CASSQMYQGGTEAFF.

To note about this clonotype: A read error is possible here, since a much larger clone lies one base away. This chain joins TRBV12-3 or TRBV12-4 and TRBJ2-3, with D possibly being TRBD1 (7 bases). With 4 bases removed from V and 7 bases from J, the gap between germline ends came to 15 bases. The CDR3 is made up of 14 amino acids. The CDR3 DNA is TGTGCCAGCAGTTCTAGCAGGGGGGCACATACGCAGTATTTT. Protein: CASSSSRGAHTQYF.

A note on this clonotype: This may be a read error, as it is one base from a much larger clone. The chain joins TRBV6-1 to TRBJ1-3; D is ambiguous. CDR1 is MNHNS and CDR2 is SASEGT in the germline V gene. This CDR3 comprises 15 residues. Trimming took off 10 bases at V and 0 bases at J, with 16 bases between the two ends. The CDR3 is CANRPGATSGNTIYF. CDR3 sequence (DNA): TGTGCCAACAGACCGGGAGCAACCTCTGGAAACACCATATATTTT.

For the CDR3, the DNA is TGTGCTGGCCTAGCCACCGGGACAGGGAGCAATGAGCAGTTCTTC. This encodes CAGLATGTGSNEQFF. The rearrangement links TRBV12-3 or TRBV12-4 to TRBJ2-1; 9 bases agree with TRBD1. The CDR3 has 15 residues.

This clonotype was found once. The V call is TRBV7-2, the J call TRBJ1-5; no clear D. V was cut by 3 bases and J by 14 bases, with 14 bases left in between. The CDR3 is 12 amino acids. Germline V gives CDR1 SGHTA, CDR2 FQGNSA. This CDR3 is CASSLSGGAKHF. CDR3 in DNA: TGTGCCAGCAGCTTGAGCGGAGGCGCGAAGCATTTT.

The CDR3 region is CASSARTGQETQAFF. CDR3 in DNA: TGTGCCAGCAGCGCCAGGACGGGACAAGAGACCCAGGCTTTCTTT. The chain recombines TRBV9 with TRBJ1-1, with D perhaps TRBD1 (6 bases). Germline CDR1 SGDLS, CDR2 YYNGEE. The CDR3 spans 15 residues. V dropped 3 bases and J dropped 11 bases, with 23 bases sitting between them.

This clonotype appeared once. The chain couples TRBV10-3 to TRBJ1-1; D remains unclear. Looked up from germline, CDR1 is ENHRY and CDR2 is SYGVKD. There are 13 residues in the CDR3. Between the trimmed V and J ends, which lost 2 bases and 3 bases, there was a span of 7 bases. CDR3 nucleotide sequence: TGTGCCATCAGTGAGGCCACTCACACTGAAGCTTTCTTT. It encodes CAISEATHTEAFF.

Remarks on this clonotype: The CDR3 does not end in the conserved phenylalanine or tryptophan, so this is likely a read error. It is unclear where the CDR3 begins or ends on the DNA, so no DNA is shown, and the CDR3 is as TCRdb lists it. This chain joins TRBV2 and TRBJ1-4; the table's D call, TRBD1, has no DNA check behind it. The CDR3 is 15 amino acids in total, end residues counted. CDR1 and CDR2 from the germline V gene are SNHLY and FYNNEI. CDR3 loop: CASGVLGNQPQHLGD.

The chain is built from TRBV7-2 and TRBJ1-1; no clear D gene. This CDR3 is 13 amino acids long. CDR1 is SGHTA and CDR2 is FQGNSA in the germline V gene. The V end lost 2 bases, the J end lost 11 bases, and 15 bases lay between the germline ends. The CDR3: CASSLPGNGGAFF. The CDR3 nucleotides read TGTGCCAGCAGCTTACCTGGTAACGGTGGCGCTTTCTTT.

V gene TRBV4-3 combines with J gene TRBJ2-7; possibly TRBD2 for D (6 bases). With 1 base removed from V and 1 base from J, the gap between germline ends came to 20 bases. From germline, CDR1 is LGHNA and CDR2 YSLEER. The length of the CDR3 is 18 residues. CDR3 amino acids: CASSQGPPVRGSSYEQYF. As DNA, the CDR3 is TGCGCCAGCAGCCAAGGTCCCCCAGTGCGGGGCTCTTCCTACGAGCAGTACTTC.